These T cell receptor beta chains were read from a single sample in a study of blood T cell repertoires in COVID-19. Method: immunoSEQ multiplex PCR; TCRdb's copy keeps in-frame clones and lacks some. The sample holds around 260,000 clones, around 81% seen once. Sequencing input: peripheral blood. The receptors originated from a person aged 70 to 80 with COVID-19, enrolled during active disease. CDR3s include the opening cysteine and the closing phenylalanine or tryptophan. A D gene is named only where the DNA matches it firmly. Size is omitted from some rows. Given values are once, few, many or a class for expanded clones.

V gene	D gene	clone size	J gene	CDR3 protein	CDR3 DNA
TRBV6-2/TRBV6-3	-	-	TRBJ2-7	CASSYYRHSYEQYF	TGTGCCAGCAGTTATTACAGGCACTCCTACGAGCAGTACTTC
TRBV2	-	-	TRBJ2-1	CASRMALPDNEQFF	TGTGCCAGCAGAATGGCACTACCTGACAATGAGCAGTTCTTC
TRBV25-1	-	-	TRBJ1-1	CASSIRNTEAFF	TGTGCCAGCAGTATCCGGAACACTGAAGCTTTCTTT
TRBV6-1	TRBD1	-	TRBJ2-4	CASSDDRVVNIQYF	TGTGCCAGCAGTGACGACAGGGTGGTAAACATTCAGTACTTC
TRBV6-5	TRBD1	-	TRBJ1-2	CASSYGDRRYGYTF	TGTGCCAGCAGTTACGGGGACAGACGTTATGGCTACACCTTC
TRBV30	TRBD2	-	TRBJ2-3	CAWSVQRGLAGIADTQYF	TGTGCCTGGAGTGTACAGAGGGGACTAGCGGGAATCGCAGATACGCAGTATTTT
TRBV18	-	-	TRBJ1-5	CASSPQDNQPQHF	TGTGCCAGCTCACCCCAGGACAATCAGCCCCAGCATTTT
TRBV2	-	-	TRBJ2-7	CASRDLVKTYEQYF	TGTGCCAGCAGAGACTTAGTGAAGACCTACGAGCAGTACTTC
TRBV7-9	-	-	TRBJ2-5	CASSLIRSGETQYF	TGTGCCAGCAGCTTAATCCGCTCGGGAGAGACCCAGTACTTC
TRBV19	-	few	TRBJ1-1	CASSIGRNTEAFF	TGTGCCAGTAGTATTGGCAGAAACACTGAAGCTTTCTTT
TRBV19	TRBD1	once	TRBJ2-7	CASSIDTDRGEQYF	TGTGCCAGTAGTATAGATACCGACAGGGGCGAGCAGTACTTC
TRBV27	-	-	TRBJ1-1	CASSLWNGRRGDAEAFF	TGTGCCAGCAGTTTATGGAACGGGCGGCGGGGTGATGCTGAAGCTTTCTTT
TRBV7-9	-	-	TRBJ1-2	CASSLGRMEGYTF	TGTGCCAGCAGCTTAGGCCGGATGGAGGGCTACACCTTC
TRBV19	TRBD1	-	TRBJ1-4	CASSMIRQGDEKLFF	TGTGCCAGTAGTATGATCCGACAGGGGGACGAAAAACTGTTTTTT